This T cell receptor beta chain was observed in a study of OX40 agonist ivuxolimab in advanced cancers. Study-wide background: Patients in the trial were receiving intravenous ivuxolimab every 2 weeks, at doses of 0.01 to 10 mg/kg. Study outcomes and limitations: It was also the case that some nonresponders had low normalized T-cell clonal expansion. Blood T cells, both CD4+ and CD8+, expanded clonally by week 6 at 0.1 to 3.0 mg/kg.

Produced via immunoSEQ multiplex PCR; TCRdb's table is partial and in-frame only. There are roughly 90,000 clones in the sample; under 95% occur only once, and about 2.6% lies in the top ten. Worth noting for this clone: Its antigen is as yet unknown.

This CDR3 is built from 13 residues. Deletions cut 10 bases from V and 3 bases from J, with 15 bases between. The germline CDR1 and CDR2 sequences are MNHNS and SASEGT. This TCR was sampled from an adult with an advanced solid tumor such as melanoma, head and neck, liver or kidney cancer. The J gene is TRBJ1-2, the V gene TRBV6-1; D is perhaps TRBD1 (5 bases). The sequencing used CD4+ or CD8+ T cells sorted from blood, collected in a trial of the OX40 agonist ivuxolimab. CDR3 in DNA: TGTGCCACCCCGGGCCAGGGTGACTATGGCTACACCTTC. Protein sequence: CATPGQGDYGYTF.